This T cell receptor (beta chain) is from a study of blood T cell repertoires in COVID-19. Overall study: Collection of acute and convalescent COVID-19 samples took place in the United States, Italy and Spain. T cells, B-cell-depleted T cells, or PBMCs provided the cDNA or gDNA that served as material.

Per germline, CDR1 SGHTA and CDR2 FQGNSA. The CDR3 is made up of 15 amino acids. V gave up 6 bases and J gave up 3 bases, with 18 bases separating them. Per the study methods: The assay estimated nucleated cells by amplifying reference gene primers. Using immunoSEQ multiplex PCR, the repertoire was profiled, and TCRdb retains in-frame clones only, with some absent. V and J calls and clone size come straight from that table; D and trimming were deduced from the DNA. The profile covers about 250,000 clones, with 70% to 90% appearing a single time and 1.3% to 1.5% taken by the ten largest. This clonotype was sampled from a man older than 75 with acute or convalescent COVID-19. The gene calls are TRBV7-2 and TRBJ2-7; weak D call: TRBD2 (7 bases). Specimen: peripheral blood. In nucleotides, the CDR3 is TGTGCCAGCAGTTTTGGGGAGGGGGTAGGCTACGAGCAGTACTTC. Protein sequence: CASSFGEGVGYEQYF.